The 21 T cell receptor beta chains below all came from one sample that was sequenced in a study of CD8+ T cells in alopecia areata listed by TCRdb under 2018. The receptor library was made with the immunoSEQ multiplex PCR assay. RNA was extracted from all samples and reverse transcribed into cDNA as template for TCR sequencing. TCRdb limited this immuneACCESS table to in-frame rearrangements with V and J called. A share of clones is missing; checked studies link under half to unresolved V genes, and the rest is unexplained. This sample holds fewer than 150,000 clones; 65% to 90% were observed only once. The top ten clones comprise around a quarter of the sample. The sample's time point label is to be understood as: around 4 weeks on oral tofacitinib. The sample's treatment or condition label, in plain terms: oral pan-JAK inhibitor, 5-10 mg twice daily. Material: CD8+ T cells sorted from blood, obtained at week 4, from a patient treated with tofacitinib. The receptors derive from a human donor with alopecia areata.

The CDR3 region is CAIRAGLSSGANVLTF. In DNA form, the CDR3 reads TGTGCCATCAGAGCGGGACTGAGCTCTGGGGCCAACGTCCTGACTTTC. The chain combines TRBV10-3 with TRBJ2-6; the match to TRBD2 covers 7 bases. Germline CDR1 ENHRY, CDR2 SYGVKD. CDR3 length: 16 amino acids. With 6 bases clipped from V and 0 bases from J, the junction kept 5 bases outside the gene matches.

The chain combines TRBV29-1 with TRBJ2-2; D is uncertain. CDR3 length: 11 residues. V gave up 6 bases and J gave up 4 bases, with 6 bases separating them. The germline V gene has CDR1 SQVTM and CDR2 ANQGSEA. The CDR3 DNA reads TGCAGCGTAATTAGCACCGGGGAGCTGTTTTTT. This encodes CSVISTGELFF.

This rearrangement joins TRBV6-4 to TRBJ2-3, with 7 bases lining up with TRBD2. V lost 11 bases to trimming and J lost 1 base; unmatched junction nucleotides: 9. The germline CDR1 and CDR2 sequences are MRHNA and SNTAGT. The CDR3 has 14 amino acids. This CDR3 is CAASPSGGTDTQYF. The CDR3 nucleotides are TGTGCCGCCAGTCCCAGCGGGGGCACAGATACGCAGTATTTT.

The V and J genes are TRBV4-1 and TRBJ1-5; a possible D gene is TRBD1 (5 bases). This CDR3 contains 15 residues. Per the germline V gene, CDR1 is MGHRA and CDR2 is YSYEKL. V was cut by 2 bases and J by 5 bases, with 13 bases left in between. In DNA form, the CDR3 reads TGCGCCAGCAGCCAACGGGTGGGGGGAGATCAGCCCCAGCATTTT. Translating gives CASSQRVGGDQPQHF.

The chain employs TRBV2 and TRBJ1-4, with 7 bases matching TRBD1. Germline V gene lookup returns CDR1 SNHLY and CDR2 FYNNEI. With V trimmed by 4 bases and J by 1 base, 15 bases remained unmatched. The length of the CDR3 is 19 residues. CDR3 sequence (DNA): TGTGCCAGCAGTGGAGAGGTGGAGGGGGCAGGTGGAACTAATGAAAAACTGTTTTTT. Residues: CASSGEVEGAGGTNEKLFF.

The J gene is TRBJ2-1, the V gene TRBV29-1, with a possible D match to TRBD1 (6 bases). The V gene's germline CDR1 is SQVTM and CDR2 ANQGSEA. Between the trimmed V and J ends, which lost 1 base and 6 bases, there was a span of 7 bases. This CDR3 is built from 12 residues. CDR3 DNA sequence: TGCAGCGTTGAAGGACAGGCCAATGAGCAGTTCTTC. It translates to CSVEGQANEQFF.

The chain couples TRBV4-2 to TRBJ2-7; 10 nucleotides match TRBD1. In germline, CDR1 is LGHNA, CDR2 YNFKEQ. This CDR3 has 15 amino acids. With V trimmed by 4 bases and J by 4 bases, 7 bases remained unmatched. CDR3 sequence (DNA): TGTGCCAGCAGCCCCGAGGGACAGGGGTATTACGAGCAGTACTTC. It is translated as CASSPEGQGYYEQYF.

The chain is built from TRBV4-1 and TRBJ1-1, with D perhaps matching TRBD1 (6 bases). V lost 0 bases and J lost 8, with 10 bases in between. From germline, CDR1 is MGHRA and CDR2 YSYEKL. The CDR3 is 13 residues long. The CDR3 nucleotides are TGCGCCAGCAGCCAAGATCCGACAGGCGAAGCTTTCTTT. It encodes CASSQDPTGEAFF.

The chain is built from TRBV2 and TRBJ1-2, with 9 bases lining up with TRBD1. Germline values: CDR1 SNHLY, CDR2 FYNNEI. J was trimmed by 0 bases and V by 6 bases; bases with no gene match: 8. This CDR3 comprises 16 residues. This chain's CDR3 is CASSSPQGASNYGYTF. CDR3 nucleotides: TGTGCCAGCAGCTCCCCACAGGGGGCTTCTAACTATGGCTACACCTTC.

The V and J genes are TRBV6-5 and TRBJ2-1; D remains ambiguous. Trimming cost V 6 bases and J 0 bases, with 12 bases left between them. This CDR3 contains 15 residues. Germline V gives CDR1 MNHEY, CDR2 SVGAGI. The CDR3 loop is CASSPSVSSYNEQFF. The CDR3 nucleotides read TGTGCCAGCAGCCCGTCGGTGAGCTCCTACAATGAGCAGTTCTTC.

The V call is TRBV4-1, the J call TRBJ2-7, with D perhaps being TRBD1 or TRBD2 (5 bases each). The CDR3 extends over 15 amino acids. The V end lost 4 bases, the J end lost 3 bases, and 16 bases lay between the germline ends. Looked up from germline, CDR1 is MGHRA and CDR2 is YSYEKL. For the CDR3, the DNA is TGCGCCAGCAGCCTCGGGACGGACCCACTCTACGAGCAGTACTTC. Protein: CASSLGTDPLYEQYF.

The chain recombines TRBV29-1 with TRBJ2-5; 9 bases match TRBD2. The CDR3 contains 14 residues. The ends lost 4 bases at V and 5 bases at J; junction bases unmatched: 8. The germline V gene has CDR1 SQVTM and CDR2 ANQGSEA. The CDR3 DNA follows: TGCAGCGTTGTGATGCGGGGGGGCTTGGAGACCCAGTACTTC. The encoded protein is CSVVMRGGLETQYF.

The genes are TRBV2 and TRBJ1-1; D is perhaps TRBD1 (5 bases). The V end lost 6 bases, the J end lost 5 bases, and 7 bases lay between the germline ends. CDR3 size: 11 residues. Per the germline V gene, CDR1 is SNHLY and CDR2 is FYNNEI. The CDR3, as DNA: TGTGCCAGCAGGCAGGGTACTGAAGCTTTCTTT. It yields the protein CASRQGTEAFF.

V and J are TRBV4-2 and TRBJ2-2; 7 bases fit TRBD1. Germline CDR1 is LGHNA and CDR2 is YNFKEQ. The CDR3 consists of 16 residues. V lost 1 base, J lost 5 bases, and 7 bases stayed unmatched. The CDR3 sequence is CASSQGRQGTTGELFF. For the CDR3, the DNA is TGTGCCAGCAGCCAAGGCCGACAGGGAACGACCGGGGAGCTGTTTTTT.

The V and J genes are TRBV7-9 and TRBJ2-5, with 8 positions matching TRBD2. J gave up 2 bases and V 5 bases, and 10 bases lay outside the gene matches. The CDR3 extends over 16 amino acids. Germline V gives CDR1 SEHNR, CDR2 FQNEAQ (reference sequence). The CDR3 DNA reads as TGTGCCAGCAGCCCCCGAAGCGGGGGAAGGCAAGAGACCCAGTACTTC. The encoded protein is CASSPRSGGRQETQYF.

Only a few counts were recorded for this clone. V usage is TRBV5-6 and J usage is TRBJ2-3; 9 bases map to TRBD2. Germline CDR1 SGHDT, CDR2 YYEEEE. This CDR3 is built from 15 residues. V dropped 6 bases and J dropped 3; count of bases not matched to a gene: 8. The CDR3 sequence is CASTQLAGLTDTQYF. The CDR3 nucleotides read TGTGCCAGCACCCAGCTAGCGGGGTTAACAGATACGCAGTATTTT.

The chain joins TRBV4-1 to TRBJ2-6, with D possibly matching TRBD1 (6 bases). Germline assignment: CDR1 MGHRA and CDR2 YSYEKL. With 2 bases removed from V and 0 bases from J, the gap between germline ends came to 14 bases. This CDR3 is 18 amino acids long. Here the CDR3 reads CASSQLTGTVSGANVLTF. The CDR3 region has the DNA TGCGCCAGCAGCCAACTGACAGGTACCGTCTCTGGGGCCAACGTCCTGACTTTC.

In regard to this clone: An end of the junction does not agree with germline; a read error may underlie this. The chain recombines TRBV7-7 with TRBJ1-4, with D possibly matching TRBD1 (5 bases). The germline gives CDR1 SSHAT, CDR2 FNYEAQ (reference sequence). There are 13 residues in the CDR3. This CDR3 is CASSLRWGEKLFF. The DNA for the CDR3 is TGTGCTAGCAGCTTACGGTGGGGGGAAAAACTGTTTTTT.

The count of this clone is one. The chain couples TRBV7-9 to TRBJ2-2, with TRBD1 identical over 8 bases. The V gene end was trimmed by 2 bases and the J gene end by 3 bases; junction bases not matched to a gene: 5. There are 16 residues in the CDR3. Germline CDR1 and CDR2: SEHNR and FQNEAQ (reference sequence). CDR3 coding DNA: TGTGCCAGCAGCTTAAACACAGGGGGTGACACCGGGGAGCTGTTTTTT. Amino acids: CASSLNTGGDTGELFF.

The chain carries TRBV5-6 and TRBJ2-1; D gene unclear. The CDR3 length is 15 residues. Germline CDR1 and CDR2: SGHDT and YYEEEE. Trimming cost V 0 bases and J 8 bases, with 15 bases left between them. The CDR3 is CASSLEGGYKYEQFF. The CDR3 region has the DNA TGTGCCAGCAGCTTGGAGGGTGGATACAAATATGAGCAGTTCTTC.

This clone was detected a few times. The rearrangement uses TRBV2 and TRBJ2-3, with TRBD1 matching 8 bases. V shed 1 base and J 1 base; nucleotides not matched to a gene: 4. Germline CDR1 and CDR2: SNHLY and FYNNEI. This CDR3 has 16 residues. CDR3 DNA: TGTGCCAGCAGTGAAGGACAGGGGATCGGCACAGATACGCAGTATTTT. This sequence encodes CASSEGQGIGTDTQYF.